The 5 T cell receptor beta chains listed next were all sequenced from one sample in a study of T cells in Graves' hyperthyroidism and ophthalmopathy. Amplified TCR beta CDR3 regions came from RNA transcripts. TCR CDR3 regions were first amplified by RT-PCR with HTBI primers. Each CDR3 protein is one row after TCRdb ran MiXCR on the multiplex PCR reads. The table lists about 200,000 distinct CDR3 sequences, less than 20% of them singletons. The material sequenced was blood. All receptors derive from a woman in her forties or fifties with Graves' hyperthyroidism.

In this sample, this clonotype turned up many times. The J gene is TRBJ2-3, the V gene TRBV3-1; 13 nucleotides match TRBD2. The CDR3 contains 17 residues. Losses at the gene ends were 4 bases for V and 4 bases for J; bases not matched to a gene: 8. Germline V lookup: CDR1 LGHDT, CDR2 YNNKEL (reference sequence). CDR3 residues: CASSPRLAGGSPDTQYF. The CDR3 DNA follows: TGTGCCAGCAGCCCAAGACTAGCGGGAGGCTCGCCAGATACGCAGTATTTT.

This clonotype appeared many times. This chain joins TRBV20-1 and TRBJ1-1; no firm D call. This CDR3 is 10 amino acids long. Germline values: CDR1 DFQATT, CDR2 SNEGSKA (reference sequence). With 6 bases removed from V and 7 bases from J, the gap between germline ends came to 9 bases. The CDR3 region is CSAEDREAFF. In nucleotides, the CDR3 is TGCAGTGCGGAGGACCGTGAAGCTTTCTTT.

This clonotype came up many times. The chain uses TRBV24-1 and TRBJ1-5, with a tentative D call TRBD1 (6 bases). CDR1 is KGHDR and CDR2 is SFDVKD in the germline V gene. This CDR3 spans 14 amino acids. The ends were cut back, 3 bases at V and 7 bases at J, with 12 bases in the middle. CDR3 nucleotides: TGTGCCACCAGTGATGTGGGGGCCCAGCAGCCCCAGCATTTT. It encodes CATSDVGAQQPQHF.

This clonotype has at least ten counts. The chain employs TRBV28 and TRBJ1-5; D perhaps matches TRBD1 (5 bases). This CDR3 is built from 12 residues. Germline loops: CDR1 MDHEN, CDR2 SYDVKM. V dropped 7 bases and J dropped 6 bases, with 10 bases sitting between them. The CDR3 region is CASNQGPQPQHF. In DNA form, the CDR3 reads TGTGCCAGCAATCAGGGACCTCAGCCCCAGCATTTT.

The table lists this clonotype with a few counts. This chain connects TRBV10-1 to TRBJ2-7, with 7 bases that match TRBD1. V lost 0 bases, J lost 5 bases, and 4 bases stayed unmatched. This CDR3 has 14 amino acids. Germline V CDR1 and CDR2: WNHNN, SYGVQD (reference sequence). The CDR3 sequence is CASSESKGAHEQYF. As DNA, the CDR3 is TGCGCCAGCAGTGAGTCAAAGGGGGCCCACGAGCAGTACTTC.